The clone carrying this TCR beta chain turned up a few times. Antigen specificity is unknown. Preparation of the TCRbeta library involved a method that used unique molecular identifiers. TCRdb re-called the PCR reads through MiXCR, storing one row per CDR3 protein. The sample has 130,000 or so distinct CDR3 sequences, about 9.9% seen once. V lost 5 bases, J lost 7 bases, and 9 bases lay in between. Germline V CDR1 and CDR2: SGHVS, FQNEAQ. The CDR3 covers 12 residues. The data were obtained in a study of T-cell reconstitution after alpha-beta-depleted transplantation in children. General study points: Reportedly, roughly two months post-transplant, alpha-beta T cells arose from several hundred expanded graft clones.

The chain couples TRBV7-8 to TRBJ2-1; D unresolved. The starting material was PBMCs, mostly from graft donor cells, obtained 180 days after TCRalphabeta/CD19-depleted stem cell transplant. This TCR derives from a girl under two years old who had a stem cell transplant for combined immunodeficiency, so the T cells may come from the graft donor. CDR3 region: CASSQRENEQFF. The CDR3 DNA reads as TGTGCCAGCAGCCAAAGAGAAAATGAGCAGTTCTTC.